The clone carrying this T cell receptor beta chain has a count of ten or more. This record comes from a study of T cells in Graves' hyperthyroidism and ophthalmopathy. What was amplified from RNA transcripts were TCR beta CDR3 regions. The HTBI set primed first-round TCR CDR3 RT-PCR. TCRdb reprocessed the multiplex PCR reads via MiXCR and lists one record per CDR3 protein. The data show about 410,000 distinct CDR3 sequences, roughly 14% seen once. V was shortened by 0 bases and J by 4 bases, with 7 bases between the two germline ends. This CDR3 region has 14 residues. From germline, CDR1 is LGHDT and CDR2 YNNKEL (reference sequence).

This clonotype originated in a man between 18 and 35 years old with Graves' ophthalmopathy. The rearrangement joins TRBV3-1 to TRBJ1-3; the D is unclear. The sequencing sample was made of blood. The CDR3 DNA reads TGTGCCAGCAGCCAAGAGTGGTTGGGAAACACCATATATTTT. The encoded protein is CASSQEWLGNTIYF.